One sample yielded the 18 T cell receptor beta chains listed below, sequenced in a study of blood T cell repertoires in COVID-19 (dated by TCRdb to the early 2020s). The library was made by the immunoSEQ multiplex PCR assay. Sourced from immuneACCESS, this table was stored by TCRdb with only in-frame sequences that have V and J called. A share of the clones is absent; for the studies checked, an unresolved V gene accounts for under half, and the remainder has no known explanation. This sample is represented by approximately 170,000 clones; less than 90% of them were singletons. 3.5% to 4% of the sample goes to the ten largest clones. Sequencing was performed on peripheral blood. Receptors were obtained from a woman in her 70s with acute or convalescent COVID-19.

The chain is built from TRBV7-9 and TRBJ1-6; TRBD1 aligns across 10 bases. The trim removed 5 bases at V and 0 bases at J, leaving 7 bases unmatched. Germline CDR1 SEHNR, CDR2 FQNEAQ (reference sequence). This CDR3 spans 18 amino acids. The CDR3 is CASSNGQGESSYNSPLHF. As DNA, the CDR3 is TGTGCCAGCAGCAACGGACAGGGGGAAAGCTCCTATAATTCACCCCTCCACTTT. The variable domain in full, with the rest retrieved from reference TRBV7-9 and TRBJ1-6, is DTGVSQNPRHKITKRGQNVTFRCDPISEHNRLYWYRQTLGQGPEFLTYFQNEAQLEKSRLLSDRFSAERPKGSFSTLEIQRTEQGDSAMYLCASSNGQGESSYNSPLHFGNGTRLTVT.

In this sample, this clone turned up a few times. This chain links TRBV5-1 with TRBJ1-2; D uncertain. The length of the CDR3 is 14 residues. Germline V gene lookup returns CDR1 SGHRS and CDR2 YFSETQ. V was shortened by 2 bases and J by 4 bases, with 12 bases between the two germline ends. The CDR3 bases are TGCGCCAGCAGCTTAACTACACTGGGCTATGGCTACACCTTC. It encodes CASSLTTLGYGYTF.

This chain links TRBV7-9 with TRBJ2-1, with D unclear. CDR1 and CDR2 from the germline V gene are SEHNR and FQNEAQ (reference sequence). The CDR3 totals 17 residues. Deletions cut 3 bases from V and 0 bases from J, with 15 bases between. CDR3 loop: CASSFQYFPSSYNEQFF. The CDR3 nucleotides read TGTGCCAGCAGCTTTCAATACTTCCCGAGCTCCTACAATGAGCAGTTCTTC.

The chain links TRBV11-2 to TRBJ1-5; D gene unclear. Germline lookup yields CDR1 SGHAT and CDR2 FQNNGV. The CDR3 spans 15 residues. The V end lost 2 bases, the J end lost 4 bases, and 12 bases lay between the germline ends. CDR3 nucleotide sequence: TGTGCCAGCAGCTTAACCAGTGCGGGTAATCAGCCCCAGCATTTT. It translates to CASSLTSAGNQPQHF. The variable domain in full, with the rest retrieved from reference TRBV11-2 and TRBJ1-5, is EAGVAQSPRYKIIEKRQSVAFWCNPISGHATLYWYQQILGQGPKLLIQFQNNGVVDDSQLPKDRFSAERLKGVDSTLKIQPAKLEDSAVYLCASSLTSAGNQPQHFGDGTRLSIL.

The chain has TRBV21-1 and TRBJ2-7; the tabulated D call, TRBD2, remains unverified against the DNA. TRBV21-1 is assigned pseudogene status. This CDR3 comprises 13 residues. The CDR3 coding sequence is TGTGCCAGCAGCAACCTGTTTTACTACGAGCAGTACTTC. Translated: CASSNLFYYEQYF.

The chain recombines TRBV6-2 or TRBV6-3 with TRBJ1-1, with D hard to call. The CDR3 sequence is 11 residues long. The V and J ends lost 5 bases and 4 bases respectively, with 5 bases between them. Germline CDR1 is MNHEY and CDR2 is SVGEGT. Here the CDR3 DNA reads TGTGCCAGCAGTCAGGCCACTGAAGCTTTCTTT. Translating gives CASSQATEAFF.

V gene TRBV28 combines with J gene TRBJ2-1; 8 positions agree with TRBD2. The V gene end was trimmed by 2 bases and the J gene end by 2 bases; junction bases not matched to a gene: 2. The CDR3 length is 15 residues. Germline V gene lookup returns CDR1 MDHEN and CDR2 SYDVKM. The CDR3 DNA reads TGTGCCAGCAGTTTAGGACTAGCAGCCTACAATGAGCAGTTCTTC. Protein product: CASSLGLAAYNEQFF.

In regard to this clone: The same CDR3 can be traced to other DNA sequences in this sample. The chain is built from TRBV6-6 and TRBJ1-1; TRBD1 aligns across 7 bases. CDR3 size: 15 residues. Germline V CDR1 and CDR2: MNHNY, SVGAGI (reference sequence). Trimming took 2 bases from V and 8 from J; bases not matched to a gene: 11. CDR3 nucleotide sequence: TGTGCCAGCAGTTACGACCCAAGACAGGGCGTGGAAGCTTTCTTT. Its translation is CASSYDPRQGVEAFF.

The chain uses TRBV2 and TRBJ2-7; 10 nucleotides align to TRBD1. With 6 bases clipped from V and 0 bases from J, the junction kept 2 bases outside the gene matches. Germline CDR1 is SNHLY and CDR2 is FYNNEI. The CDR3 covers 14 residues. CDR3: CASRGQGSSYEQYF. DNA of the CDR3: TGTGCCAGCAGGGGACAGGGGAGCTCCTACGAGCAGTACTTC.

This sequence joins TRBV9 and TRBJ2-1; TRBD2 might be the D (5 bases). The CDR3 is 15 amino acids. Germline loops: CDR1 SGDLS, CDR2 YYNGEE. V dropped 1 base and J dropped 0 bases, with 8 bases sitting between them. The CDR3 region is CASSVMGSSYNEQFF. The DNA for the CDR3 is TGTGCCAGCAGCGTAATGGGGAGCTCCTACAATGAGCAGTTCTTC.

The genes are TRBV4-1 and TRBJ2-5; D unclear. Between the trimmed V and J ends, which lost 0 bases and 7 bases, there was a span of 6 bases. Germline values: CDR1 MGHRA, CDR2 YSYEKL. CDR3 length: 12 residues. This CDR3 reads CASSQDGGTQYF. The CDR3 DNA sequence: TGCGCCAGCAGCCAAGATGGCGGGACCCAGTACTTC.

For the CDR3, the DNA is TGTGCCAGCAATCGGGGGGGGCTGGAGACCCAGTACTTC. Residues: CASNRGGLETQYF. The chain links TRBV12-3 or TRBV12-4 to TRBJ2-5; 8 bases line up with TRBD2. Trimming at V came to 7 bases and at J to 5 bases, leaving 6 bases not matched to a gene. The CDR3 consists of 13 residues.

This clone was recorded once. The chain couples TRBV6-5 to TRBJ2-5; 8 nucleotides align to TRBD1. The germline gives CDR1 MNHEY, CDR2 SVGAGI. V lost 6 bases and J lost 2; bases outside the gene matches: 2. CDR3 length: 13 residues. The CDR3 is CASSRQGQETQYF. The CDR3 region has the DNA TGTGCCAGCAGCCGACAGGGGCAAGAGACCCAGTACTTC.

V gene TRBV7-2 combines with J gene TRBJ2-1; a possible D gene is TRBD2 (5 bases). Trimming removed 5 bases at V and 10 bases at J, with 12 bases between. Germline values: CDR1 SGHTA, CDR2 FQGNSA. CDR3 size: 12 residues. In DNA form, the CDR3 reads TGTGCCAGCAGCCCCCGGGAACGGGAGCAGTTCTTC. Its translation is CASSPREREQFF.

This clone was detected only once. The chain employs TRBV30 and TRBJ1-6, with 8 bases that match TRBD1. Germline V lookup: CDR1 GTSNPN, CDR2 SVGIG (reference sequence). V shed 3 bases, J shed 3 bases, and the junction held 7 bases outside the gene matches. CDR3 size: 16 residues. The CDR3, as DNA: TGTGCCTGGAGGCCGGGACAGGAATTCTATAATTCACCCCTCCACTTT. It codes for CAWRPGQEFYNSPLHF. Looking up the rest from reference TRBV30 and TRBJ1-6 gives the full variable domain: SQTIHQWPATLVQPVGSPLSLECTVEGTSNPNLYWYRQAAGRGLQLLFYSVGIGQISSEVPQNLSASRPQDRQFILSSKKLLLSDSGFYLCAWRPGQEFYNSPLHFGNGTRLTVT.

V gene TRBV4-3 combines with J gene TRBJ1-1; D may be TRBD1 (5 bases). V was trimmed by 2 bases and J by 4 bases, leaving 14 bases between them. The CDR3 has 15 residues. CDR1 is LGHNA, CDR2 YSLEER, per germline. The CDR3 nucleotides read TGCGCCAGCAGCCAAAAGACAGAGATCGGCACTGAAGCTTTCTTT. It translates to CASSQKTEIGTEAFF.

CDR3 in DNA: TGTGCCAGCAACGAGCGGGGAGATAGCAATCAGCCCCAGCATTTT. The encoded protein is CASNERGDSNQPQHF. The J gene is TRBJ1-5, the V gene TRBV9, with unresolved D. Per germline, CDR1 SGDLS and CDR2 YYNGEE. The CDR3 spans 15 residues. Trimming shortened V by 6 bases and J by 0 bases, and 13 bases separated the two germline ends.

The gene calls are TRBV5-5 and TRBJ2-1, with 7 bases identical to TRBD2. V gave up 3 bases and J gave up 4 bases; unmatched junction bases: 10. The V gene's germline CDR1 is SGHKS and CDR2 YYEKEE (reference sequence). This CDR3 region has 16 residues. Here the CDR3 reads CASSSLRGDGYNEQFF. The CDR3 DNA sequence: TGTGCCAGCAGCTCGCTTCGGGGGGACGGGTACAATGAGCAGTTCTTC.